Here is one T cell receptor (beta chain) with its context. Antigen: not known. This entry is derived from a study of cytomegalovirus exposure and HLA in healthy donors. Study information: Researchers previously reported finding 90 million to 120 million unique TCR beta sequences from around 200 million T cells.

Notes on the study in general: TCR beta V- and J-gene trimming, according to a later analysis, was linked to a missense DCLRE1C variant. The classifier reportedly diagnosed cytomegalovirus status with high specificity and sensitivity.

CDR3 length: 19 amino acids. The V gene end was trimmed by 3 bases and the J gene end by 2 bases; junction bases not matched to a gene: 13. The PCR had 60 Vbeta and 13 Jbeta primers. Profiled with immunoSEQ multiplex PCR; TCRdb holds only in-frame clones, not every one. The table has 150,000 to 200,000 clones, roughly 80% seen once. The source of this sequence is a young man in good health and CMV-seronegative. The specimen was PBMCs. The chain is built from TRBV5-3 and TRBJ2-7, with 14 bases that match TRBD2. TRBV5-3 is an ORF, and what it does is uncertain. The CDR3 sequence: CARSSGLAGGPLLPYEQYF. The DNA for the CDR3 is TGTGCCAGAAGCTCTGGACTAGCGGGAGGTCCCCTTTTGCCCTACGAGCAGTACTTC.